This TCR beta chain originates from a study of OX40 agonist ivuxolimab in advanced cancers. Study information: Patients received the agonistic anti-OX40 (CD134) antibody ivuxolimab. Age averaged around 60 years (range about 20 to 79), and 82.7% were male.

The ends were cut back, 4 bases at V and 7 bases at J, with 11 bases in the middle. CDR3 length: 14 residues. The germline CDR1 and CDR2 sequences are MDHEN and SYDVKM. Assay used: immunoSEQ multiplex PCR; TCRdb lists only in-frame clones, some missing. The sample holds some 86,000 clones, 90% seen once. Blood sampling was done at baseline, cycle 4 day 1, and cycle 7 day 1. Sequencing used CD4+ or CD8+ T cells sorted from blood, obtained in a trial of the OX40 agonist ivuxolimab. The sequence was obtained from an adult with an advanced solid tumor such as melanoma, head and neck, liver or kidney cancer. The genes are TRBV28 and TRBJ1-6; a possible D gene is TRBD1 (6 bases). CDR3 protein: CASSSDSRNSPLHF. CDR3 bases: TGTGCCAGCAGTTCGGACAGCCGGAATTCACCCCTCCACTTT.